This T cell receptor beta chain was recovered during a study of blood T cell repertoires in COVID-19. A few counts support this clone. Other DNA sequences in this specimen translate into the identical CDR3. As originally analysed: Reference gene primer amplification gave estimated nucleated cell counts. Here immunoSEQ multiplex PCR was the method, and the copy in TCRdb shows in-frame clones only, minus some. V, J and clone size were drawn from that table, and D and trimming were deduced from the DNA. The sample shows around 250,000 clones, approximately 91% of them seen only once. Looked up from germline, CDR1 is MNHEY and CDR2 is SVGAGI. V lost 5 bases and J lost 0, with 5 bases in between. The CDR3 loop spans 13 amino acids.

The chain joins TRBV6-5 to TRBJ1-5; no clear D. Sequencing input: PBMCs or T cells enriched from blood (not recorded which). This sequence originates from a human donor in a cohort exposed to, infected with or recovered from COVID-19 (not recorded which). The donor label of this sample is uncertain. The CDR3 sequence: CASSRVSNQPQHF. The CDR3 DNA reads as TGTGCCAGCAGTCGGGTTAGCAATCAGCCCCAGCATTTT.